The source of this TCR beta chain is a study of T cells in Graves' hyperthyroidism and ophthalmopathy. Study-level points and caveats: Ophthalmopathy got predicted by the model a median about 6.5 months before its onset. Stable hyperthyroidism and ophthalmopathy were separated using 13 V-J signatures.

Reasons for excluding patients were uncontrolled infection, other autoimmune disease, pregnancy or lactation. Template material for amplifying TCR beta CDR3 regions consisted of RNA transcripts. An initial round of RT-PCR targeting the TCR CDR3 relied on the HTBI primer set. TCRdb ran MiXCR on the multiplex PCR reads and lists one entry per CDR3 protein. The sample has roughly 500,000 distinct CDR3 sequences; approximately 25% are singletons. Looked up from germline, CDR1 is SGHVS and CDR2 is FQNEAQ. V was clipped by 2 bases and J by 5 bases, with 18 bases between them. CDR3 length equals 16 residues. This clonotype was counted once. Its antigen is unidentified.

The source material was blood. This rearrangement joins TRBV7-8 to TRBJ1-1, with D unresolved. The clonotype originates from a woman aged 25 to 39 with Graves' ophthalmopathy. The CDR3 loop reads CASSLHPPNTGTEAFF. CDR3 DNA: TGTGCCAGCAGCTTACACCCCCCCAATACGGGGACTGAAGCTTTCTTT.